The 26 T cell receptor beta chains presented below share a single source sample, sequenced in a study of a mutant IDH1 vaccine in newly diagnosed glioma. The assay was immunoSEQ multiplex PCR, and TCRdb's table has in-frame clones only and misses some. The top ten clones hold 18% of a sample with around 37,000 clones, roughly 89% of them seen once. As for time point: baseline, week 1 (first vaccination visit). Sample treatment: pre-vaccination baseline after standard-of-care therapy. The sample consisted of PBMCs, taken from a glioma patient treated with radiotherapy, temozolomide or both. The receptors shown here come from a man between 18 and 29 years old with glioma.

The V gene is TRBV2, the J gene TRBJ2-1; perhaps TRBD2 as D (5 bases). CDR3 length: 13 amino acids. Trimming stripped 7 bases from V and 3 bases from J, with 10 bases between. Per the germline V gene, CDR1 is SNHLY and CDR2 is FYNNEI. CDR3 region: CASKSGFYNEQFF. The DNA of the CDR3 is TGTGCCAGCAAGAGCGGATTCTACAATGAGCAGTTCTTC.

The chain links TRBV29-1 to TRBJ1-1; D is possibly TRBD1 (6 bases). The CDR3 sequence is 12 residues long. The V end was cut by 2 bases, the J end by 8 bases, with 12 bases between. Germline V CDR1 and CDR2: SQVTM, ANQGSEA. CDR3 residues: CSVETTGTEAFF. Here the CDR3 DNA reads TGCAGCGTTGAAACAACAGGGACAGAAGCTTTCTTT. Full variable domain (missing parts from reference TRBV29-1 and TRBJ1-1): SAVISQKPSRDICQRGTSLTIQCQVDSQVTMMFWYRQQPGQSLTLIATANQGSEATYESGFVIDKFPISRPNLTFSTLTVSNMSPEDSSIYLCSVETTGTEAFFGQGTRLTVV.

V is TRBV27 and J is TRBJ2-7, with 10 bases fitting TRBD2. With V trimmed by 4 bases and J by 4 bases, 16 bases remained unmatched. This CDR3 comprises 18 residues. Germline V lookup: CDR1 MNHEY, CDR2 SMNVEV (reference sequence). The CDR3 DNA sequence: TGTGCCAGCAGTTCTATCGTAGCGGGAGGTGGGAGTGAGTACGAGCAGTACTTC. Its protein is CASSSIVAGGGSEYEQYF.

This rearrangement joins TRBV7-9 to TRBJ2-1; 12 nucleotides agree with TRBD2. The germline V gene has CDR1 SEHNR and CDR2 FQNEAQ (reference sequence). The CDR3 totals 16 residues. With 4 bases clipped from V and 5 bases from J, the junction kept 6 bases outside the gene matches. DNA of the CDR3: TGTGCCAGCAGCTCCAGACTAGCGGGAGCCCACAATGAGCAGTTCTTC. This gives the protein CASSSRLAGAHNEQFF.

The CDR3 loop reads CARSFFCYEQYF. In DNA, the CDR3 is TGTGCCAGAAGCTTTTTTTGCTACGAGCAGTACTTC. The rearrangement links TRBV5-3 to TRBJ2-7; no reliable D call. TRBV5-3 is assigned to the ORF class and has an uncertain function. Trimming shortened V by 2 bases and J by 3 bases, and 6 bases separated the two germline ends. There are 12 residues in the CDR3.

This rearrangement joins TRBV13 to TRBJ1-1; D is perhaps TRBD1 (5 bases). The CDR3 runs 12 residues. In germline, CDR1 is PRHDT, CDR2 FYEKMQ (reference sequence). Trimming took 5 bases from V and 8 from J, leaving 12 bases between them. The CDR3 region has the DNA TGTGCCAGCAGCCCGCTGGGGGGGGAAGCTTTCTTT. Encoded protein: CASSPLGGEAFF.

This chain links TRBV7-9 with TRBJ1-2; D remains unclear. CDR1 SEHNR and CDR2 FQNEAQ come from the germline V gene (reference sequence). V lost 1 base and J 2 bases, leaving 14 bases between the germline ends. The CDR3 totals 16 residues. Here the CDR3 DNA reads TGTGCCAGCAGCTTAGTTTCAAACAGCCCAAACTATGGCTACACCTTC. It yields the protein CASSLVSNSPNYGYTF.

The genes are TRBV29-1 and TRBJ1-2; the D gene is possibly TRBD1 (5 bases). Trimming left V 7 bases short and J 4 bases short, with 16 bases between. This CDR3 is 13 amino acids long. Germline V gene data show CDR1 as SQVTM and CDR2 as ANQGSEA. The CDR3 loop reads CSARAAGGYGYTF. In nucleotides, the CDR3 is TGCAGCGCCCGGGCCGCCGGGGGCTATGGCTACACCTTC.

V and J are TRBV7-6 and TRBJ2-3; 7 nucleotides match TRBD1. V lost 3 bases to trimming and J lost 5 bases; unmatched junction nucleotides: 14. The CDR3 extends over 17 amino acids. Looked up from germline, CDR1 is SGHVS and CDR2 is FNYEAQ. CDR3 region: CASSFLGQTTPGDTQYF. DNA of the CDR3: TGTGCCAGCAGCTTCCTGGGACAGACAACACCCGGAGATACGCAGTATTTT.

This chain uses TRBV27 with TRBJ2-3; no clear D gene. Deletions cut 3 bases from V and 0 bases from J, with 13 bases between. The CDR3 runs to 16 residues. CDR1 is MNHEY, CDR2 SMNVEV, per germline (reference sequence). The CDR3 is CASSLGGPTSTDTQYF. CDR3 nucleotides: TGTGCCAGCAGTTTGGGCGGCCCTACTAGCACAGATACGCAGTATTTT.

The chain employs TRBV19 and TRBJ1-2; no firm D call. Trimming left V 2 bases short and J 1 base short, with 11 bases between. Looked up from germline, CDR1 is LNHDA and CDR2 is SQIVND (reference sequence). The CDR3 has 15 amino acids. The CDR3 DNA sequence: TGTGCCAGTAGTATAACCGAGGCATATAACTATGGCTACACCTTC. Protein product: CASSITEAYNYGYTF.

The chain uses TRBV5-4 and TRBJ2-7, with D possibly TRBD2 on 6 matching bases. V was pared by 5 bases and J by 4 bases, with 19 bases between. This CDR3 contains 15 residues. Germline-derived CDR1 and CDR2 are SGHNT and YYREEE (reference sequence). Here the CDR3 DNA reads TGTGCCAGCAGTCTTAACCCCGGGAGTATTTACGAGCAGTACTTC. This encodes CASSLNPGSIYEQYF. Filled out from reference TRBV5-4 and TRBJ2-7, the complete variable domain reads ETGVTQSPTHLIKTRGQQVTLRCSSQSGHNTVSWYQQALGQGPQFIFQYYREEENGRGNFPPRFSGLQFPNYSSELNVNALELDDSALYLCASSLNPGSIYEQYFGPGTRLTVT.

This chain joins TRBV19 and TRBJ2-3; 9 bases map to TRBD2. CDR3 size: 15 residues. From germline, CDR1 is LNHDA and CDR2 SQIVND (reference sequence). V shed 6 bases, J shed 1 base, and the junction held 5 bases outside the gene matches. The CDR3 is CASRDSGRGTDTQYF. The CDR3 DNA is TGTGCCAGTAGGGATAGCGGGAGAGGCACAGATACGCAGTATTTT.

The chain is built from TRBV6-5 and TRBJ1-2, with a possible D match to TRBD1 (6 bases). The germline V gene encodes CDR1 MNHEY and CDR2 SVGAGI. CDR3 length: 15 residues. V was pared by 4 bases and J by 5 bases, with 17 bases between. CDR3: CASSSTMGGGYGYTF. DNA for the CDR3: TGTGCCAGCAGTTCCACAATGGGAGGGGGGTATGGCTACACCTTC.

The V gene is TRBV14, the J gene TRBJ2-1; D unclear. Per the germline V gene, CDR1 is SGHDN and CDR2 is FVKESK. Trimming cost V 2 bases and J 3 bases, with 5 bases left between them. This CDR3 is built from 13 residues. The CDR3 nucleotides read TGTGCCAGCAGCCAAAAGGGCTACAATGAGCAGTTCTTC. This codes for CASSQKGYNEQFF. Looking up the rest from reference TRBV14 and TRBJ2-1 gives the full variable domain: EAGVTQFPSHSVIEKGQTVTLRCDPISGHDNLYWYRRVMGKEIKFLLHFVKESKQDESGMPNNRFLAERTGGTYSTLKVQPAELEDSGVYFCASSQKGYNEQFFGPGTRLTVL.

The chain couples TRBV6-5 to TRBJ2-3; D not certain. Looked up from germline, CDR1 is MNHEY and CDR2 is SVGAGI. CDR3 size: 14 residues. The V end lost 6 bases, the J end lost 3 bases, and 13 bases lay between the germline ends. The chain's CDR3 is CASRLLPETDTQYF. Written as DNA, the CDR3 is TGTGCCAGCAGGCTCCTGCCGGAGACAGATACGCAGTATTTT.

V usage is TRBV2 and J usage is TRBJ1-2; the match to TRBD1 covers 7 bases. CDR1 and CDR2 (germline): SNHLY, FYNNEI. This CDR3 is 13 amino acids long. J lost 4 bases, V lost 8 bases, and 7 bases had no gene match. The CDR3 DNA reads TGTGCCAGCGGGGCAGACAGGGTCTATGGCTACACCTTC. Protein sequence: CASGADRVYGYTF.

The chain recombines TRBV2 with TRBJ1-1, with 9 bases that match TRBD1. Germline loops: CDR1 SNHLY, CDR2 FYNNEI. Unmatched junction bases numbered 5, after V lost 6 bases and J lost 0 bases. The CDR3 runs 15 residues. The CDR3: CASSARDRVNTEAFF. The DNA of the CDR3 is TGTGCCAGCAGCGCCCGGGACAGGGTGAACACTGAAGCTTTCTTT. The complete variable domain, with remaining parts taken from reference TRBV2 and TRBJ1-1, reads EPEVTQTPSHQVTQMGQEVILRCVPISNHLYFYWYRQILGQKVEFLVSFYNNEISEKSEIFDDQFSVERPDGSNFTLKIRSTKLEDSAMYFCASSARDRVNTEAFFGQGTRLTVV.

This chain connects TRBV21-1 to TRBJ2-1. TRBV21-1 is listed as a pseudogene. The CDR3 is made up of 14 amino acids. The CDR3 loop is CASGRKSSYNEQFF. Written as DNA, the CDR3 is TGTGCCAGCGGAAGAAAGAGCTCCTACAATGAGCAGTTCTTC.

This clone was recorded once. The CDR3 coding sequence is TGCGCCAGCAGCCAAGATTGGGGTAGAAACAATGAGCAGTTCTTC. This translates into CASSQDWGRNNEQFF. The chain carries TRBV4-3 and TRBJ2-1; no firm D call. The CDR3 consists of 15 residues. Per germline, CDR1 LGHNA and CDR2 YSLEER. V shed 0 bases and J shed 5 bases, with 11 bases lying between them.

This chain links TRBV6-6 with TRBJ1-4; 8 bases fit TRBD1. CDR3 length: 14 residues. The V gene end was trimmed by 5 bases and the J gene end by 8 bases; junction bases not matched to a gene: 7. CDR1 and CDR2 (germline): MNHNY, SVGAGI (reference sequence). The CDR3 is CASSTTGDREKLFF. The DNA for the CDR3 is TGTGCCAGCAGTACGACAGGGGATCGGGAAAAACTGTTTTTT.

The CDR3 sequence is CASSTRGMLYEQYF. The CDR3 DNA follows: TGTGCCAGCAGCACCCGGGGGATGCTCTACGAGCAGTACTTC. The V gene is TRBV7-2, the J gene TRBJ2-7, with a weak D call TRBD2 (6 bases). Trimming cost V 5 bases and J 3 bases, with 14 bases left between them. This CDR3 is built from 14 residues. The germline CDR1 and CDR2 sequences are SGHTA and FQGNSA.

The chain is built from TRBV4-3 and TRBJ2-6, with 8 bases aligning to TRBD1. With V trimmed by 0 bases and J by 2 bases, 6 bases remained unmatched. The CDR3 contains 18 residues. Germline-derived CDR1 and CDR2 are LGHNA and YSLEER. The CDR3: CASSQEDRANPGANVLTF. The CDR3 coding sequence is TGCGCCAGCAGCCAAGAGGACAGGGCAAACCCTGGGGCCAACGTCCTGACTTTC.

V and J are TRBV28 and TRBJ2-3; no reliable D call. Trimming shortened V by 4 bases and J by 0 bases, and 8 bases separated the two germline ends. Germline CDR1 is MDHEN and CDR2 is SYDVKM. This CDR3 comprises 14 residues. The CDR3 region has the DNA TGTGCCAGCAGTTCGAGAGGTAGCACAGATACGCAGTATTTT. This gives the protein CASSSRGSTDTQYF.

In this sample, this clone turned up a few times. The rearrangement joins TRBV6-1 to TRBJ2-3, with 10 bases fitting TRBD2. Germline assignment: CDR1 MNHNS and CDR2 SASEGT. The CDR3 covers 15 residues. Trimming at V came to 7 bases and at J to 3 bases, leaving 7 bases not matched to a gene. CDR3 DNA sequence: TGTGCCAGCACTGAGTCTAGCGGGAGTACAGATACGCAGTATTTT. It encodes CASTESSGSTDTQYF.

The genes are TRBV4-1 and TRBJ2-1, with 10 nucleotides matching TRBD2. V was pared by 4 bases and J by 7 bases, with 19 bases of the junction left unmatched. The CDR3 is 19 amino acids. CDR1 MGHRA and CDR2 YSYEKL come from the germline V gene. This CDR3 reads CASSRPLTSGSYPWNEQFF. For the CDR3, the DNA is TGCGCCAGCAGCCGCCCCTTGACTAGCGGGTCGTACCCTTGGAATGAGCAGTTCTTC.